The 26 T cell receptor beta chains in this list originate from one sample, sequenced in a study of control samples from healthy donors and cancer patients. Method: immunoSEQ multiplex PCR; TCRdb's copy keeps in-frame clones and lacks some. In the table there are 120,000 or so clones, around 87% of which are singletons. Specimen: blood. These receptors originate from a man aged 55 to 70 in good health.

This chain connects TRBV10-3 to TRBJ1-6; D might be TRBD1 (5 bases). Germline values: CDR1 ENHRY, CDR2 SYGVKD. This CDR3 spans 15 amino acids. The V end lost 5 bases, the J end lost 11 bases, and 19 bases lay between the germline ends. CDR3 amino acids: CAISSTGVGRAPLHF. The CDR3, as DNA: TGTGCCATCAGTTCAACGGGGGTAGGGCGGGCACCCCTCCACTTT.

This clone appeared once. The V and J genes are TRBV5-8 and TRBJ1-6, with D hard to call. This CDR3 is built from 15 residues. Trimming cost V 1 base and J 8 bases, with 13 bases left between them. Germline V gene sequence: CDR1 SGHTS, CDR2 YDEGEE. CDR3 residues: CASSLRTDGDSPLHF. In DNA form, the CDR3 reads TGTGCCAGCAGCTTGCGGACCGACGGGGATTCACCCCTCCACTTT.

The rearrangement links TRBV10-2 to TRBJ1-2; 7 bases agree with TRBD1. The germline V gene has CDR1 WSHSY and CDR2 SAAADI. There are 14 residues in the CDR3. V trimming: 10 bases; J trimming: 6 bases; junction bases outside the gene matches: 14. DNA of the CDR3: TGCGCCACGAGACAGGGAGTTTTAAAGGATGGCTACACCTTC. It is translated as CATRQGVLKDGYTF.

This clone was observed a single time. The chain joins TRBV6-4 to TRBJ1-6; D unresolved. V lost 6 bases to trimming and J lost 10 bases, with 13 bases between them. This CDR3 region has 13 residues. Germline-derived CDR1 and CDR2 are MRHNA and SNTAGT. The CDR3: CASRAVEGSPLHF. CDR3 sequence (DNA): TGTGCCAGCAGAGCTGTTGAAGGCTCACCCCTCCACTTT.

V gene TRBV5-1 combines with J gene TRBJ2-7; TRBD2 is a possible D gene (6 bases). V was shortened by 0 bases and J by 2 bases, with 12 bases between the two germline ends. Germline CDR1 and CDR2: SGHRS and YFSETQ. CDR3 length: 15 residues. CDR3 residues: CASSLGGTSAYEQYF. Here the CDR3 DNA reads TGCGCCAGCAGCTTGGGGGGGACTTCGGCCTACGAGCAGTACTTC. Full variable domain (rest looked up from reference TRBV5-1 and TRBJ2-7): KAGVTQTPRYLIKTRGQQVTLSCSPISGHRSVSWYQQTPGQGLQFLFEYFSETQRNKGNFPGRFSGRQFSNSRSEMNVSTLELGDSALYLCASSLGGTSAYEQYFGPGTRLTVT.

V gene TRBV28 combines with J gene TRBJ2-1; D may be TRBD1 (6 bases). The CDR3 is 15 residues long. Trimming pared 8 bases from V and 0 bases from J, leaving 14 bases between. CDR1 and CDR2 (germline): MDHEN, SYDVKM. The CDR3 loop is CASLSQGSSYNEQFF. CDR3 in DNA: TGTGCCAGCCTATCTCAGGGGAGCTCCTACAATGAGCAGTTCTTC.

About this clone itself: The junction differs from germline at one of its ends, possibly a read error. V gene TRBV5-1 combines with J gene TRBJ2-2; TRBD1 might be the D (6 bases). Per the germline V gene, CDR1 is SGHRS and CDR2 is YFSETQ. The CDR3 runs 16 residues. The CDR3 nucleotides are TGCGCCAGCAGCTTGGAGGGGGTAAGGAACGCCGGGGAGCTGTTTTTT. It is translated as CASSLEGVRNAGELFF.

The table lists this clone with a count of one. The chain couples TRBV27 to TRBJ2-7; D is ambiguous. This CDR3 has 11 amino acids. CDR1 and CDR2 (germline): MNHEY, SMNVEV (reference sequence). V was cut by 6 bases and J by 3 bases, with 6 bases left in between. CDR3 sequence (DNA): TGTGCCAGCAGACACCTCTACGAGCAGTACTTC. Translated, it gives CASRHLYEQYF.

The chain links TRBV5-1 to TRBJ2-7; D is ambiguous. The CDR3 is 14 amino acids. V lost 0 bases to trimming and J lost 9 bases, with 16 bases between them. The germline V gene has CDR1 SGHRS and CDR2 YFSETQ. Written as DNA, the CDR3 is TGCGCCAGCAGCTTGGAAGACTTTTTGTCAGGGCAGTACTTC. Protein sequence: CASSLEDFLSGQYF.

This clone was counted only a few times. The rearrangement uses TRBV29-1 and TRBJ2-3; TRBD2 agrees at 8 bases. Germline V gene data show CDR1 as SQVTM and CDR2 as ANQGSEA. V was clipped by 6 bases and J by 2 bases; unmatched bases: 13. The CDR3 loop spans 16 amino acids. CDR3 DNA: TGCAGCGTCACCCTCTTCCGGGGGGGCGCCACAGATACGCAGTATTTT. This sequence encodes CSVTLFRGGATDTQYF.

This chain joins TRBV2 and TRBJ2-3, with D hard to call. This CDR3 is 11 amino acids long. CDR1 is SNHLY, CDR2 FYNNEI, per germline. V lost 10 bases and J 8 bases, leaving 13 bases between the germline ends. The CDR3 protein is CATSLGPTQYF. The CDR3 DNA reads as TGTGCCACCTCCCTAGGACCTACGCAGTATTTT.

DNA of the CDR3: TGTGCCAGCTCACCATACCGGGGGACAGGGACTCTCGGAGCTAATTCACCCCTCCACTTT. This sequence encodes CASSPYRGTGTLGANSPLHF. The chain is built from TRBV18 and TRBJ1-6, with 9 bases matching TRBD1. Germline loops: CDR1 KGHSH, CDR2 LQKENI. CDR3 size: 20 residues. V trimming: 2 bases; J trimming: 6 bases; junction bases outside the gene matches: 17.

The chain recombines TRBV4-3 with TRBJ1-6; 10 positions match TRBD1. The V gene end was trimmed by 2 bases and the J gene end by 8 bases; junction bases not matched to a gene: 9. Per germline, CDR1 LGHNA and CDR2 YSLEER. The CDR3 loop spans 17 amino acids. In DNA, the CDR3 is TGCGCCAGCAGCCAACACGGACAGGGGGGTGGGGATTCACCCCTCCACTTT. This encodes CASSQHGQGGGDSPLHF.

V is TRBV7-6 and J is TRBJ1-4; D is unresolved. Looked up from germline, CDR1 is SGHVS and CDR2 is FNYEAQ. V was trimmed by 5 bases and J by 4 bases, leaving 17 bases between them. The CDR3 runs 16 residues. The CDR3 loop is CASSLGLGAVNEKLFF. The CDR3 DNA reads TGTGCCAGCAGCCTGGGTTTGGGTGCGGTTAATGAAAAACTGTTTTTT. Full variable domain (remainder filled in from reference TRBV7-6 and TRBJ1-4): GAGVSQSPRYKVTKRGQDVALRCDPISGHVSLYWYRQALGQGPEFLTYFNYEAQQDKSGLPNDRFSAERPEGSISTLTIQRTEQRDSAMYRCASSLGLGAVNEKLFFGSGTQLSVL.

The chain is built from TRBV28 and TRBJ1-5, with a weak D call TRBD1 (6 bases). The CDR3 extends over 15 amino acids. Germline assignment: CDR1 MDHEN and CDR2 SYDVKM. Trimming removed 2 bases from V and 7 bases from J, with 15 bases in between. The CDR3 protein is CASSLVGAVRQPQHF. The DNA for the CDR3 is TGTGCCAGCAGTTTAGTGGGGGCCGTCAGGCAGCCCCAGCATTTT.

The sample holds a few counts of this clone. The chain employs TRBV7-2 and TRBJ2-2; D could derive from TRBD1 or TRBD2 (6 bases each). The CDR3 loop spans 17 amino acids. The V gene lost 0 bases and the J gene lost 0 bases, with 11 bases spanning the gap. The germline V gene has CDR1 SGHTA and CDR2 FQGNSA. The CDR3 loop is CASSLATGGSNTGELFF. The CDR3 coding sequence is TGTGCCAGCAGCTTAGCGACCGGGGGCTCGAACACCGGGGAGCTGTTTTTT.

This chain connects TRBV19 to TRBJ1-2; unclear D gene. The CDR3 length is 15 residues. In germline, CDR1 is LNHDA, CDR2 SQIVND (reference sequence). V lost 1 base, J lost 5 bases, and 14 bases lay in between. The CDR3 DNA reads as TGTGCCAGTAGTATAGTTGACCTGATACCTTATGGCTACACCTTC. It is translated as CASSIVDLIPYGYTF.

This clone appeared a few times. J is TRBJ1-2 and V is TRBV5-1; D gene ambiguous. V lost 3 bases to trimming and J lost 4 bases, with 13 bases between them. This CDR3 has 14 residues. CDR1 is SGHRS, CDR2 YFSETQ, per germline. In nucleotides, the CDR3 is TGCGCCAGCAGCTCGGGCCCACCTTCCTATGGCTACACCTTC. Encoded protein: CASSSGPPSYGYTF.

The chain couples TRBV11-3 to TRBJ2-1; 8 bases match TRBD2. The CDR3 has 18 residues. After removal of 4 bases from V and 4 bases from J, the junction contained 15 bases not matched to a gene. Germline V gene lookup returns CDR1 SGHNT and CDR2 YENEEA. Here the CDR3 DNA reads TGTGCCAGCAGCTCCCGGGGGGGTGCGGGGGCCGGTTACAATGAGCAGTTCTTC. This gives the protein CASSSRGGAGAGYNEQFF. Based on the CDR3 plus reference TRBV11-3 and TRBJ2-1, the full variable domain is EAGVVQSPRYKIIEKKQPVAFWCNPISGHNTLYWYLQNLGQGPELLIRYENEEAVDDSQLPKDRFSAERLKGVDSTLKIQPAELGDSAVYLCASSSRGGAGAGYNEQFFGPGTRLTVL.

The chain is built from TRBV28 and TRBJ1-2; no reliable D call. The CDR3 consists of 15 residues. CDR1 is MDHEN and CDR2 is SYDVKM in the germline V gene. Trimming shortened V by 4 bases and J by 8 bases, and 20 bases separated the two germline ends. The CDR3 protein is CASSSPGEGKRGYTF. DNA of the CDR3: TGTGCCAGCAGTTCCCCCGGGGAGGGTAAGAGAGGCTACACCTTC.

The chain combines TRBV5-6 with TRBJ1-5, with a possible D match to TRBD1 (5 bases). Deletions cut 3 bases from V and 1 base from J, with 11 bases between. CDR3 length equals 15 residues. Germline assignment: CDR1 SGHDT and CDR2 YYEEEE. CDR3 region: CASSYGYRSNQPQHF. The CDR3 nucleotides read TGTGCCAGCAGCTACGGATACAGGAGCAATCAGCCCCAGCATTTT.

This chain joins TRBV24-1 and TRBJ1-1; D gene unclear. Looked up from germline, CDR1 is KGHDR and CDR2 is SFDVKD. This CDR3 spans 13 amino acids. Trimming cost V 3 bases and J 0 bases, with 4 bases left between them. CDR3 in amino acids: CATSDTMNTEAFF. In DNA form, the CDR3 reads TGTGCCACCAGTGATACAATGAACACTGAAGCTTTCTTT.

The chain couples TRBV28 to TRBJ2-7, with 9 nucleotides matching TRBD1. Germline assignment: CDR1 MDHEN and CDR2 SYDVKM. V shed 7 bases and J 2 bases; nucleotides not matched to a gene: 9. This CDR3 spans 15 amino acids. CDR3: CASTAGTGKAYEQYF. CDR3 coding DNA: TGTGCCAGCACCGCCGGGACAGGGAAAGCCTACGAGCAGTACTTC.

The gene calls are TRBV6-6 and TRBJ2-7; TRBD1 agrees at 8 bases. Per germline, CDR1 MNHNY and CDR2 SVGAGI (reference sequence). This CDR3 is 15 amino acids long. V lost 6 bases and J lost 3; bases outside the gene matches: 10. CDR3 residues: CASRGTGGDIYEQYF. The CDR3, as DNA: TGTGCCAGCAGGGGTACAGGGGGAGATATCTACGAGCAGTACTTC.

The V and J genes are TRBV5-1 and TRBJ1-4; maybe TRBD1 (6 bases). This CDR3 spans 15 amino acids. Trimming shortened V by 2 bases and J by 2 bases, and 10 bases separated the two germline ends. CDR1 is SGHRS and CDR2 is YFSETQ in the germline V gene. DNA for the CDR3: TGCGCCAGCAGCTTCAACAGGGAGACTAATGAAAAACTGTTTTTT. Translating it yields CASSFNRETNEKLFF.

J is TRBJ2-7 and V is TRBV18, with D perhaps TRBD1 (6 bases). The CDR3 extends over 14 amino acids. Germline CDR1 is KGHSH and CDR2 is LQKENI. The germline V and J ends were trimmed by 2 bases and 5 bases, with 13 bases remaining between them. Written as DNA, the CDR3 is TGTGCCAGCTCACCATTCCAGGGGCCCCACGAGCAGTACTTC. It encodes CASSPFQGPHEQYF.